Listed below are T cell receptor beta chains from one sample, sequenced in a study of T cells in localized non-small cell lung cancer. Only in-frame clones appear in the TCRdb table, and some are missing; sequencing was by immunoSEQ multiplex PCR. This table has under 1,400 clones, roughly 20% appearing once. The sequenced sample was lung tumor tissue, obtained before any cancer treatment. All receptors derive from a female donor older than 55 with stage I squamous cell lung carcinoma. Each CDR3 is given with its conserved first and last residue.

>TRBJ2-1|TRBV6-8
CASSYSSMSSYNEQFF
>TRBJ2-3|TRBV14
CASSPPDRTDTQYF
>TRBJ1-1|TRBV19
CASSISTGTNTEAFF
>TRBJ2-3|TRBV7-2
CASSSLMMDTQYF
>TRBJ2-5|TRBV18
CASSPRQAETQYF
>TRBJ1-2|TRBV6-8
CASSSPGYQFNYGYTF
>TRBJ2-7|TRBV6-8
CAIAGPRSYEQYF
>TRBJ1-5|TRBV6-8
CASSSPGAGQPQHF
>TRBJ2-2|TRBV14
CASSQFIGRPGELFF
>TRBJ2-7|TRBV2
CASSELGTTGASYEQYF
>TRBJ2-7|TRBV19
CASSWRAQEPSYEQYF
>TRBJ2-3|TRBV23-1
CASSQDTGRSTDTQYF
>TRBJ2-3|TRBV4-1
CASSQESDTQYF
>TRBJ2-1|TRBV29-1
CSVDEPLAGGTYNEQFF
>TRBJ2-7|TRBV29-1
CSVDEGTDYEQYF
>TRBJ2-3|TRBV15
CATSRGSGGPYSTDTQYF
>TRBJ2-1|TRBV6-1
CASSEALEGAGNEQFF
>TRBJ2-7|TRBV6-8
CASSYSTGLAYYEQYF
>TRBJ1-1|TRBV19
CASSLGRNTEAFF
>TRBJ2-7|TRBV6-8
CASSGNLGHEQYF
>TRBJ2-3|TRBV10-2
CASRLAELAGGADTQYF
>TRBJ1-2|TRBV6-8
CASSRGGATYGYTF
>TRBJ2-2|TRBV11-3
CASSLSRLAGAGELFF
>TRBJ2-7|TRBV19
CASSIGTSGYEQYF
>TRBJ1-1|TRBV19
CASSIAQGARTEAFF
>TRBJ2-2|TRBV7-4
CASSLVRGTGTGELFF
>TRBJ1-1|TRBV18
CASSRGGNTEAFF
>TRBJ2-7|TRBV10-2
CASARDSRSYEQYF
>TRBJ2-3|TRBV11-3
CASSLSTEGDTQYF
>TRBJ1-2|TRBV6-8
CASTDPSGKFRDGYTF
>TRBJ2-1|TRBV9
CASALGTSGGNEQFF
>TRBJ1-2|TRBV9
CASSGTSYGYTF
>TRBJ2-7|TRBV6-8
CASSLQSGTGGYEQYF
>TRBJ1-2|TRBV5-1
CASSSDPGTGGGYTF
>TRBJ2-5|TRBV30
CAWRGENQETQYF
>TRBJ1-1|TRBV11-3
CASSFGQGASKTEAFF
>TRBJ2-4|TRBV19
CASSSRGPAKNIQYF
>TRBJ2-7|TRBV6-8
CASGRGASKVSF
>TRBJ2-1|TRBV19
CASSNQGPYNEQFF
>TRBJ2-5|TRBV30
CAWRGQAQETQYF
>TRBJ2-2|TRBV28
CASSATDRDSGELFF
>TRBJ1-1|TRBV4-1
CASSQVGVNTEAFF
>TRBJ1-2|TRBV30
CAWSGGLGYTF
>TRBJ2-1|TRBV11-3
CASSQGPTSGSNEQFF
>TRBJ1-2|TRBV6-8
CASSSPVAGNYGYTF
>TRBJ2-7|TRBV11-3
CASSFGGGSYEQYF
>TRBJ2-7|TRBV14
CASSHGQYYSYEQYF
>TRBJ2-1|TRBV6-8
CASSDRLAGRPGANNEQFF